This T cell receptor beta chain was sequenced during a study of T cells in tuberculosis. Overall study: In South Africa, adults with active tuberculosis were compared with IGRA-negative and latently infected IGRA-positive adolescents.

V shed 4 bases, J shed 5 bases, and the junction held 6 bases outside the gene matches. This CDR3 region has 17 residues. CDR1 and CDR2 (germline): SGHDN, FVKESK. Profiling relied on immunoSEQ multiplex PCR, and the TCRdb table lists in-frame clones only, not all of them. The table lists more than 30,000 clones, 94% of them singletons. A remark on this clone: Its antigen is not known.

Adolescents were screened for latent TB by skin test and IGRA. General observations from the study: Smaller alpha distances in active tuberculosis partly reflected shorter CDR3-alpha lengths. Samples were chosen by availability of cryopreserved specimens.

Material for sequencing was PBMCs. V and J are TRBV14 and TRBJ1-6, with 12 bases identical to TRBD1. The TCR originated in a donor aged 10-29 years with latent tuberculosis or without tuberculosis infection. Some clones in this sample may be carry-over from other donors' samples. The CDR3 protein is CASSRLGTGGHNSPLHF. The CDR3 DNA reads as TGTGCCAGCAGCCGACTCGGGACAGGGGGCCATAATTCACCCCTCCACTTT.